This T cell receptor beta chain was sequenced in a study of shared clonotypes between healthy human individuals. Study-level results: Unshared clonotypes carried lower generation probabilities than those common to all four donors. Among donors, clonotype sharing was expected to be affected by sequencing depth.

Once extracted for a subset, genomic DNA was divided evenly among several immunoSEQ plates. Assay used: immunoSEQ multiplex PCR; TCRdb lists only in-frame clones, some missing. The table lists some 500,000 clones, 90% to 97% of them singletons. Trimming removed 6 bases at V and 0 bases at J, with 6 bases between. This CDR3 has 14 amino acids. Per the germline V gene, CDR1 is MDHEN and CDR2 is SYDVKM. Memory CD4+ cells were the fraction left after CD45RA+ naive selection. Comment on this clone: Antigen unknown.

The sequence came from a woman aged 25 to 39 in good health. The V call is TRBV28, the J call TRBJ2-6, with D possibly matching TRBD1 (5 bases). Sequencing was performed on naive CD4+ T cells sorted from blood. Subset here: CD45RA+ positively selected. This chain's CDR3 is CASRRGSGANVLTF. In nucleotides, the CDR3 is TGTGCCAGCAGAAGGGGCTCTGGGGCCAACGTCCTGACTTTC.